Only a few counts were recorded for the clone carrying this TCR beta chain. Its antigen is undetermined. This sample stems from a study of T-cell memory formation after mild COVID-19. Findings and limits, study-wide: Day 15 to 85 contractors were CD4/CD8 balanced; later expanders leaned CD4+.

TCRalpha and TCRbeta libraries used 5'RACE with constant-segment primers and UMIs. One entry per CDR3 protein, called by TCRdb with MiXCR from the 5' RACE reads. There are 400,000 to 500,000 distinct CDR3 sequences in the sample; 24% occur only once, and 8.8% lies in the top ten. The CDR3 is made up of 13 amino acids. Between the trimmed V and J ends, which lost 4 bases and 4 bases, there was a span of 10 bases. Germline loops: CDR1 SGHVS, CDR2 FQNEAQ. The material sequenced was PBMCs or a T cell subset sorted from them (not recorded which). The TCR comes from an adult woman who had mild COVID-19 (a few samples of this study predate the infection). Cell type and time point are not known. The chain links TRBV7-8 to TRBJ1-1; D remains ambiguous. The CDR3 here is CASSSRMGTEAFF. The DNA of the CDR3 is TGTGCCAGCAGCTCTCGGATGGGCACTGAAGCTTTCTTT.